This T cell receptor beta chain emerged from a study of CD8 T cells in Susac syndrome. Overall study results and limits: Only a relatively small number of individuals were included in the TCR sequencing and HLA analysis.

This clonotype was counted a single time. Its specificity is not known. TCR beta was sequenced from blood CD8+ and CD4+ T cells. Negative isolation yielded the CD8+ and CD4+ T cells, while FACS enriched the TEMRA cells. After extraction with the RNeasy kit, 0.5 to 1 ug of the RNA was reverse transcribed using random hexamers. Multiplex PCR with immunoSEQ amplified the TCR beta CDR3 across 54 Vbeta and 13 Jbeta. From the immunoSEQ multiplex PCR reads, TCRdb called clonotypes with MiXCR, one entry per CDR3 protein. The sample has about 440,000 distinct CDR3 sequences; approximately 89% are singletons. Sequencing was performed on CD8+ T cells from PBMCs. The origin of this receptor is a human donor with multiple sclerosis.

The CDR3 DNA sequence: TGTGCCAGCAGCTTAATCCGCGGGACGAGCTCCTACGAGCAGTACTTC. Translated: CASSLIRGTSSYEQYF. The chain joins TRBV11-2 to TRBJ2-7; perhaps TRBD2 as D (6 bases). CDR3 length equals 16 residues. V was trimmed by 2 bases and J by 0 bases, leaving 14 bases between them. Germline loops: CDR1 SGHAT, CDR2 FQNNGV.